Sequencing of this T cell receptor (beta chain) was carried out in a study of T-cell memory formation after mild COVID-19. Study results and caveats: The CD4+ clones that contracted clustered mainly within CM and EM, and the CD8+ clones concentrated in EMRA.

TCRdb redid the calling of the 5' RACE reads with MiXCR, one entry per CDR3 protein. The sample has 150,000 to 200,000 distinct CDR3 sequences, under 14% seen once; the top ten hold roughly 3.8%. As regards this clonotype: Its target is unknown.

Germline CDR1 SGHTA, CDR2 FQGTGA. The CDR3 runs 16 residues. V dropped 5 bases and J dropped 4 bases, with 19 bases sitting between them. The clonotype was recovered from a man aged 18 to 35 who had mild COVID-19 (a few samples of this study predate the infection). Cell type and time point are not known. This chain connects TRBV7-3 to TRBJ2-3, with no clear D. Sequenced sample: PBMCs or a T cell subset sorted from them (not recorded which). This CDR3 is CASSKGKGQRADTQYF. CDR3 DNA: TGTGCCAGCAGCAAAGGGAAGGGCCAGCGCGCAGATACGCAGTATTTT.